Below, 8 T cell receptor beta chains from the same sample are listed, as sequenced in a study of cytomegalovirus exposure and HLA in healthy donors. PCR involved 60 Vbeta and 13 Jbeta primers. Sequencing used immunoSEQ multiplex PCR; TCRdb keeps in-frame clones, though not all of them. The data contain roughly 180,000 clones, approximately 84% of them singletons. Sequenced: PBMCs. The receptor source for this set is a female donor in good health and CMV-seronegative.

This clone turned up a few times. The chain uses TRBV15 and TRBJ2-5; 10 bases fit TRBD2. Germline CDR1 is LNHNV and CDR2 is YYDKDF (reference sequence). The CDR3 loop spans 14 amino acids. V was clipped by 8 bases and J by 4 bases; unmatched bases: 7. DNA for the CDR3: TGTGCCACCGAAGCGGGGGGGCCTGGAGAGACCCAGTACTTC. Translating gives CATEAGGPGETQYF. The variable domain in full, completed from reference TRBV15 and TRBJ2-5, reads DAMVIQNPRYQVTQFGKPVTLSCSQTLNHNVMYWYQQKSSQAPKLLFHYYDKDFNNEADTPDNFQSRRPNTSFCFLDIRSPGLGDTAMYLCATEAGGPGETQYFGPGTRLLVL.

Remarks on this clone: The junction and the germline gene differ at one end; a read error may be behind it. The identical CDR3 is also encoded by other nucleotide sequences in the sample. CDR3 in DNA: TGTAGCGTTCATAGGACTGAGAGCTCCTACGAGCAGTACTTC. Translated: CSVHRTESSYEQYF. The chain employs TRBV29-1 and TRBJ2-7, with D tentatively TRBD2 (5 bases). The germline V gene has CDR1 SQVTM and CDR2 ANQGSEA. CDR3 size: 14 residues.

The CDR3 bases are TGTGCCAGCAGGGATAGACAGCTATCACCCCTCCACTTT. This sequence encodes CASRDRQLSPLHF. The gene calls are TRBV2 and TRBJ1-6; D may be TRBD1 (5 bases). Germline CDR1 is SNHLY and CDR2 is FYNNEI. Trimming took off 6 bases at V and 10 bases at J, with 13 bases between the two ends. The CDR3 consists of 13 residues.

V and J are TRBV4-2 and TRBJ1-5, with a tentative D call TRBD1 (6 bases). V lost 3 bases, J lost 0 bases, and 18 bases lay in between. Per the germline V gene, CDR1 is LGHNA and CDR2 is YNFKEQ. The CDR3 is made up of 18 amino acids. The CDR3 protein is CASSQGGLRDNSNQPQHF. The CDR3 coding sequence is TGTGCCAGCAGCCAGGGGGGGCTCCGGGACAATAGCAATCAGCCCCAGCATTTT.

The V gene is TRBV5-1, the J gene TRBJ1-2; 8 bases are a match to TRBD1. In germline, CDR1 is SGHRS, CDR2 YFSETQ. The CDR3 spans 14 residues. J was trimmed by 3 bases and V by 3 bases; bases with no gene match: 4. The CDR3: CASSSGQGDYGYTF. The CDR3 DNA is TGCGCCAGCAGCTCTGGACAGGGAGACTATGGCTACACCTTC.

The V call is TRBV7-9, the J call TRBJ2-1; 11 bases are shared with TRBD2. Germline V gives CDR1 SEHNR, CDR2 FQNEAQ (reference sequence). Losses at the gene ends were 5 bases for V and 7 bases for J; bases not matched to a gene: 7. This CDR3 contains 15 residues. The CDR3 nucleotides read TGTGCCAGCAGCCAGGGGACTAGCGGTGGGAATGAGCAGTTCTTC. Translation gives CASSQGTSGGNEQFF.

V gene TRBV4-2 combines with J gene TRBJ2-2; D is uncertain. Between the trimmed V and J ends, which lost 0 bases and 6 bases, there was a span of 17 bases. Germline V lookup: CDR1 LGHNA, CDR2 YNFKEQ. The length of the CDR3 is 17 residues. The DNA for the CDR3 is TGTGCCAGCAGCCAAGATGGTGGTACGGTTTATGCCGGGGAGCTGTTTTTT. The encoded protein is CASSQDGGTVYAGELFF.

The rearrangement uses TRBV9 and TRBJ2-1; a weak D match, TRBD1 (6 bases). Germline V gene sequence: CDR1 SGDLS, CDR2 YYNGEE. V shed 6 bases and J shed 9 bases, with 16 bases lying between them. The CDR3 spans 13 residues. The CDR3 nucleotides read TGTGCCAGCAACAAAGGCAGGGGTATTGAGCAGTTCTTC. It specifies CASNKGRGIEQFF.